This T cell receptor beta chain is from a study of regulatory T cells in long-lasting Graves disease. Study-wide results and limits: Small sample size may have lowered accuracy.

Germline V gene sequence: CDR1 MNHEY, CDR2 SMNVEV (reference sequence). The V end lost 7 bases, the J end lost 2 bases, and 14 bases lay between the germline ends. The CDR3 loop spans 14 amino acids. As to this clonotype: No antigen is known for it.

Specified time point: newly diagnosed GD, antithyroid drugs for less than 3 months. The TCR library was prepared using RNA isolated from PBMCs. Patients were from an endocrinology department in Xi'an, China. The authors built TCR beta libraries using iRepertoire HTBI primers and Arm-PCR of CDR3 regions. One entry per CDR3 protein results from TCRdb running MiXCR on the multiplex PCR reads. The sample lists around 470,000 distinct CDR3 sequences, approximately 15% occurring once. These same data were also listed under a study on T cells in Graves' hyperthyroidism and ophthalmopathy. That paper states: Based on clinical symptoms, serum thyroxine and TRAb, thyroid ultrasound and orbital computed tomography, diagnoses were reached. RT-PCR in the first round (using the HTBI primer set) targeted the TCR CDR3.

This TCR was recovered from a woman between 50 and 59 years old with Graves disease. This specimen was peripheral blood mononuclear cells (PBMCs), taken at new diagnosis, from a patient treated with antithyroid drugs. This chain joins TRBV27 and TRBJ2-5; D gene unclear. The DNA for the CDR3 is TGTGCCAGCATCCCTCCAGGAGTACAAGAGACCCAGTACTTC. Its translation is CASIPPGVQETQYF.